What follows are 18 T cell receptor beta chains derived from one specimen sequenced in a study of blood T cell repertoires in COVID-19 (dated by TCRdb to 2018 to 2020). To prepare the library, the immunoSEQ multiplex PCR assay was applied. The table was pulled from immuneACCESS by TCRdb, which kept in-frame rearrangements only. Such tables lose some clones; where checked, under half of the loss comes from unresolved V genes, and the rest has no known cause. Present in this sample are about 100,000 clones, about 85% of which were seen just once. Jointly, the top ten make up around an eighth of the sample. Sequenced input: peripheral blood. The receptors derive from a man aged 45 to 65 with active or convalescent COVID-19.

This chain connects TRBV11-3 to TRBJ2-1; a weak D match, TRBD2 (5 bases). Germline lookup yields CDR1 SGHNT and CDR2 YENEEA. This CDR3 comprises 15 residues. Between the trimmed V and J ends, which lost 1 base and 4 bases, there was a span of 11 bases. CDR3 in amino acids: CASSLATRAYNEQFF. For the CDR3, the DNA is TGTGCCAGCAGCTTAGCAACTAGGGCTTACAATGAGCAGTTCTTC.

This clone appeared a single time. The chain is built from TRBV5-6 and TRBJ2-3; the match to TRBD2 covers 8 bases. CDR3 length equals 14 residues. Germline CDR1 is SGHDT and CDR2 is YYEEEE. The V and J ends lost 3 bases and 5 bases, in that order; junction bases with no gene match: 5. The CDR3 is CASSWGLGLDTQYF. In DNA form, the CDR3 reads TGTGCCAGCAGCTGGGGACTAGGTTTAGATACGCAGTATTTT.

This clone was observed a single time. This chain joins TRBV19 and TRBJ2-6, with 11 bases identical to TRBD1. V shed 5 bases and J 1 base; nucleotides not matched to a gene: 10. CDR1 is LNHDA and CDR2 is SQIVND in the germline V gene (reference sequence). The CDR3 length is 19 residues. CDR3 DNA sequence: TGTGCCAGTAGTTCCCCGGCGGACAGGGGGCAGTCTGGGGCCAACGTCCTGACTTTC. Its translation is CASSSPADRGQSGANVLTF.

The chain combines TRBV2 with TRBJ2-3, with 11 bases aligning to TRBD2. With V trimmed by 1 base and J by 6 bases, 3 bases remained unmatched. Germline V gene sequence: CDR1 SNHLY, CDR2 FYNNEI. The CDR3 sequence is 15 residues long. In nucleotides, the CDR3 is TGTGCCAGCAGTGAAGGTCTAGCGGGAGGCGATACGCAGTATTTT. Its protein is CASSEGLAGGDTQYF. Filled out from reference TRBV2 and TRBJ2-3, the complete variable domain reads EPEVTQTPSHQVTQMGQEVILRCVPISNHLYFYWYRQILGQKVEFLVSFYNNEISEKSEIFDDQFSVERPDGSNFTLKIRSTKLEDSAMYFCASSEGLAGGDTQYFGPGTRLTVL.

The chain links TRBV25-1 to TRBJ2-2; no clear D. Germline loops: CDR1 MGHDK, CDR2 SYGVNS. The CDR3 length is 14 residues. V was clipped by 5 bases and J by 2 bases, with 9 bases between them. DNA of the CDR3: TGTGCCAGCAGTCAGAGGCGTAACACCGGGGAGCTGTTTTTT. This gives the protein CASSQRRNTGELFF.

This chain joins TRBV5-1 and TRBJ2-3, with 11 positions matching TRBD2. V was clipped by 7 bases and J by 3 bases; unmatched bases: 10. CDR3 length: 16 amino acids. The V gene's germline CDR1 is SGHRS and CDR2 YFSETQ. This CDR3 reads CASGHSGRASTDTQYF. Here the CDR3 DNA reads TGCGCCAGCGGACATAGCGGGAGGGCCTCGACAGATACGCAGTATTTT.

V gene TRBV29-1 combines with J gene TRBJ1-2, with TRBD1 matching 8 bases. The trim removed 7 bases at V and 8 bases at J, leaving 9 bases unmatched. Germline values: CDR1 SQVTM, CDR2 ANQGSEA. The CDR3 totals 12 residues. The CDR3 DNA reads TGCAGCGCGACAGGGGAACTAGGAGGCTACACCTTC. Amino acid sequence: CSATGELGGYTF.

The rearrangement uses TRBV11-2 and TRBJ2-1, with 9 nucleotides matching TRBD2. V shed 1 base and J 8 bases; nucleotides not matched to a gene: 6. The V gene's germline CDR1 is SGHAT and CDR2 FQNNGV. The CDR3 has 15 residues. Here the CDR3 DNA reads TGTGCCAGCAGCTTAGTGATTAGCGGGAGTTATGAGCAGTTCTTC. Protein sequence: CASSLVISGSYEQFF.

The sample holds a few counts of this clone. The chain combines TRBV6-5 with TRBJ2-1, with 7 positions matching TRBD1. Germline values: CDR1 MNHEY, CDR2 SVGAGI. J lost 0 bases, V lost 6 bases, and 5 bases had no gene match. This CDR3 is built from 15 residues. This CDR3 reads CASRRQGSSYNEQFF. The CDR3 DNA reads TGTGCCAGCAGACGACAGGGAAGCTCCTACAATGAGCAGTTCTTC.

The chain's CDR3 is CASSANPGTLNEQFF. The CDR3 DNA reads TGTGCCAGCAGCGCTAATCCAGGGACTCTTAATGAGCAGTTCTTC. The J gene is TRBJ2-1, the V gene TRBV6-5; the D gene is possibly TRBD2 (6 bases). V lost 6 bases and J 7 bases, leaving 19 bases between the germline ends. The CDR3 spans 15 residues. Germline V gene data show CDR1 as MNHEY and CDR2 as SVGAGI.

In this sample, this clone turned up once. The chain joins TRBV15 to TRBJ1-2, with 8 bases matching TRBD1. This CDR3 region has 15 residues. J gave up 5 bases and V 4 bases, and 9 bases lay outside the gene matches. Germline CDR1 is LNHNV and CDR2 is YYDKDF (reference sequence). The CDR3 DNA is TGTGCCACCAGCAAAAGGACAGGGTCCCTGTATGGCTACACCTTC. It specifies CATSKRTGSLYGYTF.

This chain connects TRBV10-3 to TRBJ2-7; 7 positions agree with TRBD1. Per germline, CDR1 ENHRY and CDR2 SYGVKD. There are 12 residues in the CDR3. J lost 4 bases, V lost 6 bases, and 3 bases had no gene match. CDR3 bases: TGTGCCATCAGCGACAGGGAATACGAGCAGTACTTC. Protein: CAISDREYEQYF.

The chain uses TRBV19 and TRBJ2-7; TRBD2 matches at 7 bases. Trimming at V came to 1 base and at J to 5 bases, leaving 14 bases not matched to a gene. There are 17 residues in the CDR3. Germline lookup yields CDR1 LNHDA and CDR2 SQIVND (reference sequence). DNA for the CDR3: TGTGCCAGTAGTATAGCCCAAGGCGGGGGTCCCCTCCACGAGCAGTACTTC. Its translation is CASSIAQGGGPLHEQYF.

The J gene is TRBJ2-1, the V gene TRBV28, with 12 positions matching TRBD2. From germline, CDR1 is MDHEN and CDR2 SYDVKM. V was pared by 5 bases and J by 3 bases, with 2 bases of the junction left unmatched. The CDR3 is 15 amino acids. CDR3 DNA sequence: TGTGCCAGCAGTCAGACTAGCGGGAGCTACAATGAGCAGTTCTTC. Amino acid sequence: CASSQTSGSYNEQFF.

Only a few counts were recorded for this clone. The genes are TRBV12-2 and TRBJ2-2; TRBD2, the D gene given by the table, was not confirmed from the DNA. TRBV12-2 counts as a pseudogene. CDR3 length equals 16 residues. Here the CDR3 reads CASRFTSGANTGELFF. The CDR3 bases are TGTGCAAGTCGCTTTACTAGCGGCGCGAACACCGGGGAGCTGTTTTTT.

V is TRBV14 and J is TRBJ1-2; D not resolved. Germline loops: CDR1 SGHDN, CDR2 FVKESK. The CDR3 extends over 14 amino acids. V lost 1 base, J lost 1 base, and 7 bases lay in between. This CDR3 reads CASSQVAVNYGYTF. The CDR3 bases are TGTGCCAGCAGCCAAGTGGCGGTTAACTATGGCTACACCTTC.

The chain employs TRBV5-4 and TRBJ2-3, with 8 bases fitting TRBD1. Per the germline V gene, CDR1 is SGHNT and CDR2 is YYREEE (reference sequence). V lost 2 bases, J lost 1 base, and 9 bases stayed unmatched. CDR3 size: 17 residues. The CDR3 DNA is TGTGCCAGCAGCTTTTTAGGACAGGGAGTAGGCACAGATACGCAGTATTTT. Translated, it gives CASSFLGQGVGTDTQYF.

V and J are TRBV9 and TRBJ2-1, with D tentatively TRBD2 (6 bases). This CDR3 comprises 15 residues. Deletions cut 3 bases from V and 0 bases from J, with 10 bases between. From germline, CDR1 is SGDLS and CDR2 YYNGEE. The CDR3 bases are TGTGCCAGCAGCGGGGGACTCAGCTCCTACAATGAGCAGTTCTTC. It is translated as CASSGGLSSYNEQFF.